The rows below give T cell receptor beta chains drawn from one sample of a study of T cell responses to AZD1222 COVID-19 vaccine. Clones were read by immunoSEQ multiplex PCR, and TCRdb kept only the in-frame ones, dropping some. This repertoire shows some 200,000 clones, just over 90% found once; its top ten account for about 3.9%. The sample here was peripheral blood, taken on day 0 of AZD1222 vaccination. The receptor set was obtained from an adult in good health. Both conserved end residues are part of each CDR3. Fields, in order: D gene, clone size, V gene, J gene, CDR3 protein, CDR3 DNA. A D gene is named only where the DNA matches it firmly. Not all rows give a size; the values are once, few, many and, for expanded clones, a class.

d_call: -
clone_size: -
v_call: TRBV29-1
j_call: TRBJ1-2
cdr3_aa: CSVEGGQLKNYGYTF
cdr3_nt: TGCAGCGTTGAAGGTGGACAGCTCAAGAACTATGGCTACACCTTC

d_call: -
clone_size: -
v_call: TRBV3-1/TRBV3-2
j_call: TRBJ1-2
cdr3_aa: CASSQAFFDYGYTF
cdr3_nt: TGTGCCAGCAGCCAAGCTTTTTTTGACTATGGCTACACCTTC

d_call: -
clone_size: -
v_call: TRBV11-2
j_call: TRBJ2-1
cdr3_aa: CASSAGPINEQFF
cdr3_nt: TGTGCCAGCAGCGCGGGACCTATCAATGAGCAGTTCTTC

d_call: -
clone_size: -
v_call: TRBV19
j_call: TRBJ1-2
cdr3_aa: CASSILTDVQALSTF
cdr3_nt: TGTGCCAGTAGTATTCTCACAGACGTACAGGCCTTGAGCACCTTC

d_call: -
clone_size: -
v_call: TRBV9
j_call: TRBJ2-2
cdr3_aa: CASADQNTGELFF
cdr3_nt: TGTGCCAGCGCTGACCAGAACACCGGGGAGCTGTTTTTT

d_call: -
clone_size: -
v_call: TRBV7-8
j_call: TRBJ2-7
cdr3_aa: CASSPDSSRYEQYF
cdr3_nt: TGTGCCAGCAGTCCTGACTCCTCCCGCTACGAGCAGTACTTC

d_call: -
clone_size: -
v_call: TRBV3-1/TRBV3-2
j_call: TRBJ1-2
cdr3_aa: CASTPRQGVVYGYTF
cdr3_nt: TGTGCCAGCACCCCCAGGCAGGGCGTCGTCTATGGCTACACCTTC

d_call: -
clone_size: -
v_call: TRBV7-9
j_call: TRBJ2-2
cdr3_aa: CASSFLTVPGELFF
cdr3_nt: TGTGCCAGCAGCTTCCTTACGGTACCCGGGGAGCTGTTTTTT

d_call: -
clone_size: once
v_call: TRBV5-1
j_call: TRBJ1-2
cdr3_aa: CASSPEPGVEGYTF
cdr3_nt: TGCGCCAGCAGCCCCGAGCCGGGGGTAGAAGGCTACACCTTC

d_call: -
clone_size: -
v_call: TRBV29-1
j_call: TRBJ2-1
cdr3_aa: CSVDKNNEQFF
cdr3_nt: TGCAGCGTTGATAAGAACAATGAGCAGTTCTTC

d_call: -
clone_size: -
v_call: TRBV2
j_call: TRBJ1-1
cdr3_aa: CAARGKLNTEAFF
cdr3_nt: TGTGCCGCACGCGGGAAACTGAACACTGAAGCTTTCTTT

d_call: TRBD1
clone_size: -
v_call: TRBV5-6
j_call: TRBJ1-6
cdr3_aa: CASSLPNTGGADNSPLHF
cdr3_nt: TGTGCCAGCAGCTTGCCCAATACAGGGGGCGCGGATAATTCACCCCTCCACTTT

d_call: -
clone_size: -
v_call: TRBV12-2
j_call: TRBJ1-3
cdr3_aa: CASRPSGGSGNTIYF
cdr3_nt: TGTGCAAGTCGCCCCAGTGGAGGGTCTGGAAACACCATATATTTT

d_call: TRBD1
clone_size: -
v_call: TRBV19
j_call: TRBJ1-2
cdr3_aa: CASLTGDGYYGYTF
cdr3_nt: TGTGCCAGCCTGACAGGGGACGGATACTATGGCTACACCTTC

d_call: TRBD1
clone_size: -
v_call: TRBV5-5
j_call: TRBJ2-7
cdr3_aa: CASRGTGKPYEQYF
cdr3_nt: TGTGCCAGCAGGGGGACAGGGAAACCCTACGAGCAGTACTTC

d_call: TRBD1
clone_size: -
v_call: TRBV3-1/TRBV3-2
j_call: TRBJ2-7
cdr3_aa: CASSKTGLYEQYF
cdr3_nt: TGTGCCAGCAGCAAGACAGGGCTCTACGAGCAGTACTTC

d_call: TRBD1
clone_size: -
v_call: TRBV10-3
j_call: TRBJ2-7
cdr3_aa: CAISEPPRGTADYYEQYF
cdr3_nt: TGTGCCATCAGTGAGCCGCCGAGGGGGACAGCCGATTACTACGAGCAGTACTTC

d_call: -
clone_size: -
v_call: TRBV5-1
j_call: TRBJ1-1
cdr3_aa: CASSFMGANTEAFF
cdr3_nt: TGCGCCAGCTCTTTTATGGGAGCGAACACTGAAGCTTTCTTT

d_call: -
clone_size: -
v_call: TRBV28
j_call: TRBJ2-7
cdr3_aa: CASSFLGAGRPYEQYF
cdr3_nt: TGTGCCAGCAGTTTTTTAGGGGCAGGGAGACCCTACGAGCAGTACTTC

d_call: TRBD1
clone_size: -
v_call: TRBV6-5
j_call: TRBJ1-1
cdr3_aa: CASSSDRVTEAFF
cdr3_nt: TGTGCCAGCAGTTCCGACAGGGTAACTGAAGCTTTCTTT

d_call: TRBD1
clone_size: -
v_call: TRBV18
j_call: TRBJ1-1
cdr3_aa: CASSPGTGANTEAFF
cdr3_nt: TGTGCCAGCTCACCCGGGACAGGGGCGAACACTGAAGCTTTCTTT

d_call: -
clone_size: -
v_call: TRBV12-3/TRBV12-4
j_call: TRBJ2-5
cdr3_aa: CASSLGAYGTQYF
cdr3_nt: TGTGCCAGCAGTTTGGGGGCCTACGGGACCCAGTACTTC

d_call: TRBD1
clone_size: -
v_call: TRBV18
j_call: TRBJ2-1
cdr3_aa: CASSPQGAAEQFF
cdr3_nt: TGTGCCAGCTCACCGCAGGGGGCGGCTGAGCAGTTCTTC

d_call: -
clone_size: -
v_call: TRBV20-1
j_call: TRBJ1-2
cdr3_aa: CSERQLHGYTF
cdr3_nt: TGCAGTGAACGACAGCTGCATGGCTACACCTTC

d_call: TRBD1
clone_size: -
v_call: TRBV15
j_call: TRBJ1-1
cdr3_aa: CATSRDAIFRGTGPVDEDTEAFF
cdr3_nt: TGTGCCACCAGCAGAGACGCCATTTTTCGGGGGACAGGACCTGTGGATGAGGACACTGAAGCTTTCTTT

d_call: -
clone_size: -
v_call: TRBV18
j_call: TRBJ1-1
cdr3_aa: CASLPGGGNTEAFF
cdr3_nt: TGTGCCAGCTTACCCGGGGGGGGGAACACTGAAGCTTTCTTT